What follows are 21 T cell receptor beta chains derived from one specimen sequenced in a study of shared clonotypes between healthy human individuals (dated by TCRdb to the early 2020s). Library preparation was by the immunoSEQ multiplex PCR assay. This is the immuneACCESS table as TCRdb keeps it, with only in-frame sequences that have V and J called. A part of the clones is gone; compared with another copy, unresolved V genes explain less than half, and the rest is unexplained. Across this sample there are about 510,000 clones, with 90% to 97% seen only once. The ten largest clonotypes hold roughly 0.06% of the sample. Sequences were obtained from naive CD4+ T cells sorted from blood. Explained via the paper, the cell subset or site label denotes: CD45RA+ positively selected. Receptor source: a woman in her 30s in good health.

The chain has TRBV28 and TRBJ1-4; perhaps TRBD1 as D (5 bases). The V gene's germline CDR1 is MDHEN and CDR2 SYDVKM. The CDR3 consists of 14 residues. V shed 2 bases and J shed 7 bases, with 11 bases lying between them. CDR3 bases: TGTGCCAGCAGTTTAGGCCAAAGGGGTGAAAAACTGTTTTTT. Protein: CASSLGQRGEKLFF.

This rearrangement joins TRBV11-3 to TRBJ2-5; TRBD1 might be the D (5 bases). The DNA end lines up better with TRBJ2-7; the J call may be wrong. The germline V gene has CDR1 SGHNT and CDR2 YENEEA. The CDR3 is 14 amino acids. The CDR3 sequence is CASSTDRNSYEQYF. Here the CDR3 DNA reads TGTGCCAGCAGCACAGACAGAAACTCCTACGAGCAGTACTTC.

J is TRBJ2-5 and V is TRBV7-2; 8 bases are shared with TRBD2. The CDR3 loop spans 18 amino acids. Germline V gene data show CDR1 as SGHTA and CDR2 as FQGNSA. The V and J ends lost 7 bases and 3 bases, in that order; junction bases with no gene match: 19. The CDR3 region has the DNA TGTGCCAGCACCAAACCGGGACTAGGAGGAGGGGAGAAAGAGACCCAGTACTTC. Encoded protein: CASTKPGLGGGEKETQYF.

J is TRBJ2-4 and V is TRBV7-3; the match to TRBD1 covers 8 bases. Trimming cost V 5 bases and J 3 bases; bases outside gene matches: 6. Germline CDR1 and CDR2: SGHTA and FQGTGA. CDR3 length: 15 residues. The DNA for the CDR3 is TGTGCCAGCAGCATCACAGGGGGGTTCAAAAACATTCAGTACTTC. This encodes CASSITGGFKNIQYF.

The rearrangement joins TRBV27 to TRBJ1-1; 10 bases line up with TRBD1. CDR3 size: 15 residues. CDR1 MNHEY and CDR2 SMNVEV come from the germline V gene (reference sequence). The junction had 7 bases not matched to a gene; V was cut back by 6 bases and J by 3 bases. CDR3 sequence reads: CASRETGGLYTEAFF. Here the CDR3 DNA reads TGTGCCAGCAGAGAGACAGGGGGCCTGTACACTGAAGCTTTCTTT.

The CDR3 here is CASSVGNQPQHF. CDR3 in DNA: TGTGCCAGCAGTGTGGGCAATCAGCCCCAGCATTTT. The chain has TRBV6-6 and TRBJ1-5; D remains unclear. Looked up from germline, CDR1 is MNHNY and CDR2 is SVGAGI (reference sequence). Trimming took 5 bases from V and 2 from J, leaving 4 bases between them. The CDR3 is 12 residues long.

The CDR3 here is CASSRGQAGASTEAFF. The CDR3 DNA reads as TGTGCCAGCAGCAGAGGACAGGCCGGGGCAAGCACTGAAGCTTTCTTT. The chain carries TRBV11-1 and TRBJ1-1, with 7 bases matching TRBD1. V gave up 5 bases and J gave up 4 bases; unmatched junction bases: 13. There are 16 residues in the CDR3. Germline V gives CDR1 SGHAT, CDR2 FQDESV (reference sequence).

On this clone: This CDR3 is also generated by other DNA sequences in the sample. The chain is built from TRBV18 and TRBJ2-3; 7 bases align to TRBD1. V trimming: 2 bases; J trimming: 2 bases; junction bases outside the gene matches: 4. Germline lookup yields CDR1 KGHSH and CDR2 LQKENI. This CDR3 spans 15 amino acids. CDR3 region: CASSPRQGSTDTQYF. CDR3 in DNA: TGTGCCAGCTCACCAAGACAGGGTTCCACAGATACGCAGTATTTT.

V and J are TRBV11-3 and TRBJ2-2; 9 bases are shared with TRBD1. The CDR3 consists of 15 residues. After removal of 4 bases from V and 6 bases from J, the junction contained 6 bases not matched to a gene. The germline CDR1 and CDR2 sequences are SGHNT and YENEEA. The CDR3 DNA reads TGTGCCAGCAGCTCCCGGACAGGGGAGGCCGGGGAGCTGTTTTTT. It codes for CASSSRTGEAGELFF.

The rearrangement links TRBV5-4 to TRBJ2-1, with 10 bases aligning to TRBD2. Germline V CDR1 and CDR2: SGHNT, YYREEE (reference sequence). The V gene end was trimmed by 4 bases and the J gene end by 9 bases; junction bases not matched to a gene: 13. The CDR3 is 16 amino acids. For the CDR3, the DNA is TGTGCCAGCAGCCCCCCGGGACTAGCGCGTCGTGCTGAGCAGTTCTTC. Its translation is CASSPPGLARRAEQFF.

Here the CDR3 DNA reads TGTGCCAGCAGCTTAAGGGGCGATGAGCAGTTCTTC. It codes for CASSLRGDEQFF. The chain uses TRBV11-2 and TRBJ2-1, with D tentatively TRBD1 (5 bases). This CDR3 is built from 12 residues. V lost 2 bases and J 8 bases, leaving 7 bases between the germline ends. Germline V gene data show CDR1 as SGHAT and CDR2 as FQNNGV.

The rearrangement joins TRBV5-8 to TRBJ1-2; 12 nucleotides align to TRBD1. After removal of 4 bases from V and 5 bases from J, the junction contained 6 bases not matched to a gene. The V gene's germline CDR1 is SGHTS and CDR2 YDEGEE. CDR3 length equals 15 residues. The CDR3, as DNA: TGTGCCAGCAGCCCCGGGACAGGGGGCTTGTATGGCTACACCTTC. Protein: CASSPGTGGLYGYTF.

The chain carries TRBV6-6 and TRBJ1-4; D call uncertain. The CDR3 runs to 13 residues. Trimming took 5 bases from V and 3 from J, leaving 7 bases between them. The germline V gene has CDR1 MNHNY and CDR2 SVGAGI (reference sequence). CDR3 nucleotides: TGTGCCAGCAGTCGCCGGGCTAATGAAAAACTGTTTTTT. This encodes CASSRRANEKLFF.

V usage is TRBV5-1 and J usage is TRBJ2-3; D call uncertain. The CDR3 totals 14 residues. CDR1 and CDR2 from the germline V gene are SGHRS and YFSETQ. The V end lost 1 base, the J end lost 2 bases, and 8 bases lay between the germline ends. CDR3 protein: CASSLHKSTDTQYF. In DNA, the CDR3 is TGCGCCAGCAGCTTGCATAAGTCCACAGATACGCAGTATTTT.

The rearrangement links TRBV5-1 to TRBJ2-1, with D maybe TRBD2 (6 bases). The ends were cut back, 7 bases at V and 6 bases at J, with 23 bases in the middle. The CDR3 loop spans 16 amino acids. Germline CDR1 reads SGHRS; CDR2 reads YFSETQ. The CDR3 here is CASSPPSGLLTNEQFF. CDR3 in DNA: TGCGCCAGCTCCCCCCCATCGGGACTGCTGACCAATGAGCAGTTCTTC. The full variable domain, its missing parts supplied by reference TRBV5-1 and TRBJ2-1, is KAGVTQTPRYLIKTRGQQVTLSCSPISGHRSVSWYQQTPGQGLQFLFEYFSETQRNKGNFPGRFSGRQFSNSRSEMNVSTLELGDSALYLCASSPPSGLLTNEQFFGPGTRLTVL.

The chain couples TRBV4-1 to TRBJ2-2; D is unresolved. CDR1 and CDR2 (germline): MGHRA, YSYEKL. The CDR3 runs to 14 residues. The V end lost 4 bases, the J end lost 5 bases, and 11 bases lay between the germline ends. CDR3 sequence reads: CASSPFPTTGELFF. As DNA, the CDR3 is TGCGCCAGCAGCCCCTTCCCTACGACCGGGGAGCTGTTTTTT.

This chain connects TRBV28 to TRBJ1-1; TRBD1 is a possible D gene (5 bases). Deletions cut 5 bases from V and 0 bases from J, with 16 bases between. This CDR3 comprises 16 residues. Germline CDR1 MDHEN, CDR2 SYDVKM. The CDR3, as DNA: TGTGCCAGCAGTCCAGGAGGGCGGGGCATGAACACTGAAGCTTTCTTT. Its protein is CASSPGGRGMNTEAFF. The full variable domain, rest sourced from reference TRBV28 and TRBJ1-1, is DVKVTQSSRYLVKRTGEKVFLECVQDMDHENMFWYRQDPGLGLRLIYFSYDVKMKEKGDIPEGYSVSREKKERFSLILESASTNQTSMYLCASSPGGRGMNTEAFFGQGTRLTVV.

The chain recombines TRBV6-1 with TRBJ2-5, with TRBD2 as a possible D gene (7 bases). The CDR3 spans 13 residues. The V end lost 1 base, the J end lost 7 bases, and 10 bases lay between the germline ends. Germline V CDR1 and CDR2: MNHNS, SASEGT. The CDR3: CASSEGEGGTQYF. The CDR3 bases are TGTGCCAGCAGTGAAGGGGAGGGGGGGACCCAGTACTTC.

The chain has TRBV30 and TRBJ2-3, with 7 bases lining up with TRBD2. The CDR3 extends over 16 amino acids. Trimming took 1 base from V and 2 from J; bases not matched to a gene: 9. Germline loops: CDR1 GTSNPN, CDR2 SVGIG (reference sequence). The CDR3, as DNA: TGTGCCTGGAGTGCCTCGCCACTAGCGACCACAGATACGCAGTATTTT. It codes for CAWSASPLATTDTQYF.

The chain links TRBV7-2 to TRBJ2-5; 13 bases line up with TRBD2. Germline CDR1 and CDR2: SGHTA and FQGNSA. V gave up 4 bases and J gave up 5 bases; unmatched junction bases: 7. This CDR3 has 16 residues. Here the CDR3 DNA reads TGTGCCAGCAGCTCCGGACTAGCGGGAGTATGGGAGACCCAGTACTTC. Protein product: CASSSGLAGVWETQYF. Together with reference TRBV7-2 and TRBJ2-5, the CDR3 gives the full variable domain: GAGVSQSPSNKVTEKGKDVELRCDPISGHTALYWYRQSLGQGLEFLIYFQGNSAPDKSGLPSDRFSAERTGGSVSTLTIQRTQQEDSAVYLCASSSGLAGVWETQYFGPGTRLLVL.

V gene TRBV6-5 combines with J gene TRBJ2-6; D perhaps matches TRBD1 (5 bases). This CDR3 is built from 14 residues. Germline-derived CDR1 and CDR2 are MNHEY and SVGAGI. V lost 8 bases to trimming and J lost 4 bases, with 12 bases between them. This CDR3 reads CASWGVLGANVLTF. In DNA form, the CDR3 reads TGTGCCAGCTGGGGCGTGCTCGGGGCCAACGTCCTGACTTTC.